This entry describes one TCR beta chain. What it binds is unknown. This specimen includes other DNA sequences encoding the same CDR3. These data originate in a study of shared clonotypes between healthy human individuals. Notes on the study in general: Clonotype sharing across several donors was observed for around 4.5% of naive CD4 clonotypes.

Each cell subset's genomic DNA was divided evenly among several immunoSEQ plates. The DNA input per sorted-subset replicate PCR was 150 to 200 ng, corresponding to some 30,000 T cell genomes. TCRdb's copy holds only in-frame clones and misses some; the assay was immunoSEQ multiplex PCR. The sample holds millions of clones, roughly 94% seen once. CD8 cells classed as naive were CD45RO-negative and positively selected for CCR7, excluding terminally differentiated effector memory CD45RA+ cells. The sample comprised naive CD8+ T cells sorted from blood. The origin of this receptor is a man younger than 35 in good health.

The CDR3 sequence is CASSLSDEQFF. As DNA, the CDR3 is TGCGCCAGCAGCTTGTCCGATGAGCAGTTCTTC. V and J are TRBV5-1 and TRBJ2-1; D gene ambiguous. V lost 1 base and J lost 8, with 4 bases in between. The germline V gene encodes CDR1 SGHRS and CDR2 YFSETQ. The CDR3 runs to 11 residues.